This note documents a single T cell receptor beta chain sequence. No antigen is known for it. This sample is drawn from a study of T-cell memory formation after mild COVID-19. Study-level information: Clusters were largely donor specific. Study-level points and caveats: A balance of CD4 and CD8 characterized clones contracting day 15 to 85, whereas later expanders leaned CD4+. Whether day 37 second-wave clones are SARS-CoV-2-specific was not confirmed.

Each CDR3 protein is one row after TCRdb ran MiXCR on the 5' RACE reads. Of 310,000 or so distinct CDR3 sequences detected, 15% to 20% appear once; the ten largest clones hold more than 20%. Germline V lookup: CDR1 MRHNA, CDR2 SNTAGT. Trimming took off 4 bases at V and 3 bases at J, with 4 bases between the two ends. The CDR3 sequence is 11 residues long. Sequencing was carried out using PBMCs or a T cell subset sorted from them (not recorded which). The chain couples TRBV6-4 to TRBJ2-7; D is uncertain. The receptor's source is a man aged 18 to 29 who had mild COVID-19 (a few samples of this study predate the infection). Cell type and time point are not known. CDR3 sequence: CASSGLYEQYF. The CDR3 DNA reads TGTGCCAGCAGTGGTCTCTACGAGCAGTACTTC.